This T cell receptor (beta chain) was obtained from a study of blood T cells in healthy people across ages. Donors gave 9 to 10 milliliters of peripheral blood apiece. General study points: The study could not conclusively compare naive and antigen-experienced cells, given its unsorted PBMCs. Calculation of diversity from one million T cells yielded estimates considered to be underestimates.

For the second PCR, which ran for 7 to 11 cycles, a sample-barcoded 5' primer and a J-beta primer mix were used. Using its own MiXCR run on the 5' RACE reads, TCRdb lists one record per CDR3 protein. The sample yields hundreds of thousands of distinct CDR3 sequences, approximately 29% seen once. The germline V gene has CDR1 SGHKS and CDR2 YYEKEE (reference sequence). The CDR3 consists of 14 residues. In the case of this clonotype: No antigen is known for it. Germline is not matched at one junction end, which may reflect a read error.

The sequencing sample was made of blood. The clonotype comes from a woman at least 80 years old in good health. The rearrangement uses TRBV5-5 and TRBJ1-1, with D possibly being TRBD1 (5 bases). CDR3 DNA sequence: TGTGCCAGCAGCTGGGGGTGGGGGAACACTGGAGCTTTCTTT. Translating gives CASSWGWGNTGAFF.